This T cell receptor (beta chain) is from a study of T cells after yellow fever vaccination. This CDR3 region has 12 residues. Per the germline V gene, CDR1 is MNHNY and CDR2 is SVGAGI (reference sequence). Trimming left V 4 bases short and J 8 bases short, with 9 bases between. As to this clonotype: Its antigen is unidentified.

Generation of TCR cDNA used 5'RACE template switching (which added a universal primer site and UMIs). TCRdb fed the 5' RACE reads into MiXCR, producing one record per CDR3 protein. The repertoire holds around 500,000 distinct CDR3 sequences, just over 20% seen once, with about 17% in the top ten. Study-level points and caveats: A weaker but faster secondary response was observed, peaking on day 5 versus 15.

This sequence joins TRBV6-6 and TRBJ2-1; D gene unclear. This TCR was sampled from a man younger than 35 who received the YFV17D yellow fever vaccine. The specimen comprised PBMCs, sampled less than 25 days after the first yellow fever vaccination. The CDR3 DNA reads TGTGCCAGCAGTTCCCTTGGAGATGAGCAGTTCTTC. This translates into CASSSLGDEQFF.